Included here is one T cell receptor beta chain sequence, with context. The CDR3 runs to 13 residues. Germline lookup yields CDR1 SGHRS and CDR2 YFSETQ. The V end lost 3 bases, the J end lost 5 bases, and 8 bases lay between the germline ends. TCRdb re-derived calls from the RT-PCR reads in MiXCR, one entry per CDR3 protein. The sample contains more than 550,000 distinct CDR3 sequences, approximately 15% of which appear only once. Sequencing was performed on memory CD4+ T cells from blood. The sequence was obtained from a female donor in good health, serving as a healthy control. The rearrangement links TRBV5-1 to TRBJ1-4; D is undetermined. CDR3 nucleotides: TGCGCCAGCAGCTCCTACGGGAATGAAAAACTGTTTTTT. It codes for CASSSYGNEKLFF.